These 19 T cell receptor beta chains share one sample of origin, sequenced in a study of T-cell reconstitution after alpha-beta-depleted transplantation in children. Unique molecular identifiers were incorporated into the prepared TCRbeta library. Using its own MiXCR run on the PCR reads, TCRdb lists one record per CDR3 protein. The table lists some 200,000 distinct CDR3 sequences, around 9.6% of them singletons. This specimen consisted of PBMCs from the stem cell graft donor, obtained from the stem cell graft. Every receptor here comes from a human donor who donated a stem cell graft to a child with acute lymphoblastic leukemia.

In its sample, this clonotype was seen many times. The genes are TRBV10-2 and TRBJ2-3; unclear D gene. Germline V gives CDR1 WSHSY, CDR2 SAAADI. Trimming removed 8 bases from V and 12 bases from J, with 18 bases in between. The CDR3 totals 12 residues. CDR3 bases: TGCGCCAGCGGAATAGTCACCGGCAAACAGTATTTT. It yields the protein CASGIVTGKQYF.

This chain connects TRBV6-2 or TRBV6-3 to TRBJ1-5, with a tentative D call TRBD1 (5 bases). The CDR3 has 18 amino acids. V was pared by 2 bases and J by 1 base, with 18 bases between. CDR1 is MNHEY and CDR2 is SVGEGT in the germline V gene. The CDR3 spells CASSYKGIGKGSNQPQHF. The CDR3 DNA is TGTGCCAGCAGTTACAAAGGGATTGGTAAGGGGAGCAATCAGCCCCAGCATTTT.

The rearrangement links TRBV20-1 to TRBJ1-1; TRBD1 matches 10 bases. Germline V gene sequence: CDR1 DFQATT, CDR2 SNEGSKA (reference sequence). V was pared by 0 bases and J by 6 bases, with 7 bases of the junction left unmatched. The CDR3 covers 15 residues. As DNA, the CDR3 is TGCAGTGCTAGAGACAGGGACAGGGGATGGGCTGAAGCTTTCTTT. It is translated as CSARDRDRGWAEAFF.

This clonotype was picked up many times. The rearrangement uses TRBV5-1 and TRBJ2-7, with no clear D. The V end lost 2 bases, the J end lost 4 bases, and 13 bases lay between the germline ends. CDR3 length equals 14 residues. Germline V gene sequence: CDR1 SGHRS, CDR2 YFSETQ. The CDR3 nucleotides are TGCGCCAGCAGCTTCGGAACCGACATATACGAGCAGTACTTC. It specifies CASSFGTDIYEQYF.

This clonotype was found a few times. The chain uses TRBV5-1 and TRBJ2-3; 8 bases map to TRBD2. V shed 4 bases and J 3 bases; nucleotides not matched to a gene: 13. CDR3 size: 17 residues. Germline V CDR1 and CDR2: SGHRS, YFSETQ. CDR3 in amino acids: CASSTGGRLGGTDTQYF. The CDR3 DNA reads TGCGCCAGCAGCACGGGGGGGCGCTTGGGAGGGACAGATACGCAGTATTTT.

The J gene is TRBJ2-7, the V gene TRBV29-1, with 10 bases lining up with TRBD2. The V and J ends lost 1 base and 4 bases, in that order; junction bases with no gene match: 4. Germline V CDR1 and CDR2: SQVTM, ANQGSEA. The CDR3 is made up of 14 amino acids. CDR3 nucleotides: TGCAGCGTTGAAGTGTCTAGCGGGGGATACGAGCAGTACTTC. Encoded protein: CSVEVSSGGYEQYF.

The V and J genes are TRBV24-1 and TRBJ2-5; the D gene is possibly TRBD1 (5 bases). The CDR3 length is 16 residues. V was trimmed by 2 bases and J by 0 bases, leaving 12 bases between them. Germline CDR1 reads KGHDR; CDR2 reads SFDVKD. The CDR3 sequence: CATSDSVRTHQETQYF. CDR3 in DNA: TGTGCCACCAGTGATTCCGTTCGGACACACCAAGAGACCCAGTACTTC.

The J gene is TRBJ2-7, the V gene TRBV14; 10 nucleotides line up with TRBD2. This CDR3 comprises 17 residues. V dropped 0 bases and J dropped 4; count of bases not matched to a gene: 9. Germline loops: CDR1 SGHDN, CDR2 FVKESK. The CDR3 nucleotides read TGTGCCAGCAGCCAAGAATTCCAACTAGCGGGGAGATACGAGCAGTACTTC. Amino acid sequence: CASSQEFQLAGRYEQYF.

The rearrangement uses TRBV7-8 and TRBJ1-5; 9 nucleotides line up with TRBD1. The CDR3 has 17 residues. With 8 bases clipped from V and 0 bases from J, the junction kept 11 bases outside the gene matches. The germline V gene encodes CDR1 SGHVS and CDR2 FQNEAQ. CDR3: CASGKTGTGTSNQPQHF. For the CDR3, the DNA is TGTGCCAGCGGCAAAACCGGGACAGGGACTAGCAATCAGCCCCAGCATTTT.

The rearrangement uses TRBV11-2 and TRBJ2-7, with TRBD1 identical over 7 bases. This CDR3 is 15 amino acids long. Germline values: CDR1 SGHAT, CDR2 FQNNGV. With V trimmed by 3 bases and J by 3 bases, 8 bases remained unmatched. CDR3 sequence (DNA): TGTGCCAGCAGCTTGGTTAGGGACAGCCACTACGAGCAGTACTTC. This sequence encodes CASSLVRDSHYEQYF.

This clonotype was counted between two and nine times. CDR3 sequence (DNA): TGTGCCATCAGTGAGGGCGGGGACTATGAAAAACTGTTTTTT. It encodes CAISEGGDYEKLFF. The chain is built from TRBV10-3 and TRBJ1-4, with a weak D call TRBD1 (5 bases). Trimming stripped 2 bases from V and 6 bases from J, with 10 bases between. The CDR3 extends over 14 amino acids. CDR1 ENHRY and CDR2 SYGVKD come from the germline V gene.

The sample holds a few counts of this clonotype. J is TRBJ2-7 and V is TRBV12-3 or TRBV12-4; TRBD1 is a possible D gene (5 bases). CDR3 length equals 13 residues. The V end was cut by 6 bases, the J end by 3 bases, with 12 bases between. CDR3 region: CASRGKDSYEQYF. In DNA form, the CDR3 reads TGTGCCAGCAGGGGGAAAGACAGCTACGAGCAGTACTTC.

This chain uses TRBV20-1 with TRBJ1-1, with 7 bases identical to TRBD1. Trimming took 0 bases from V and 2 from J; bases not matched to a gene: 9. Per germline, CDR1 DFQATT and CDR2 SNEGSKA (reference sequence). This CDR3 has 16 residues. The CDR3 bases are TGCAGTGCTAGAGATTTTTTGACAGGGCTAAACACTGAAGCTTTCTTT. Translation gives CSARDFLTGLNTEAFF.

The chain uses TRBV7-9 and TRBJ2-3; D is perhaps TRBD1 (5 bases). CDR1 SEHNR and CDR2 FQNEAQ come from the germline V gene (reference sequence). Trimming shortened V by 0 bases and J by 14 bases, and 15 bases separated the two germline ends. The CDR3 has 13 amino acids. CDR3 DNA sequence: TGTGCCAGCAGCTTAGCCCCTGGACAAGCACTGTATTTT. It yields the protein CASSLAPGQALYF.

This clonotype has ten or more counts. The chain employs TRBV20-1 and TRBJ2-3; 7 bases fit TRBD1. From germline, CDR1 is DFQATT and CDR2 SNEGSKA (reference sequence). V shed 5 bases and J 2 bases; nucleotides not matched to a gene: 7. There are 14 residues in the CDR3. The CDR3 here is CSALTGQITDTQYF. In DNA, the CDR3 is TGCAGTGCTTTAACGGGACAGATCACAGATACGCAGTATTTT.

V is TRBV6-5 and J is TRBJ1-1; D is possibly TRBD1 (5 bases). This CDR3 contains 14 residues. The germline CDR1 and CDR2 sequences are MNHEY and SVGAGI. V was clipped by 4 bases and J by 8 bases, with 17 bases between them. Here the CDR3 reads CASSWDSPSGEAFF. The CDR3 DNA follows: TGTGCCAGCAGTTGGGACTCCCCTTCAGGGGAAGCTTTCTTT.

This clonotype was counted between two and nine times. The J gene is TRBJ1-6, the V gene TRBV20-1; 9 bases are a match to TRBD1. The CDR3 is made up of 17 amino acids. V dropped 6 bases and J dropped 10; count of bases not matched to a gene: 19. Germline CDR1 is DFQATT and CDR2 is SNEGSKA (reference sequence). The CDR3 sequence is CSATKGWRTGVFSPLHF. Written as DNA, the CDR3 is TGCAGTGCGACAAAGGGGTGGAGGACAGGGGTCTTCTCACCCCTCCACTTT.

This clonotype was recorded at least ten times. The rearrangement links TRBV20-1 to TRBJ2-2; D ambiguous. This CDR3 has 15 residues. Germline assignment: CDR1 DFQATT and CDR2 SNEGSKA (reference sequence). Trimming removed 1 base from V and 0 bases from J, with 9 bases in between. In DNA, the CDR3 is TGCAGTGCTAGAGCCGGCGCAACGAACACCGGGGAGCTGTTTTTT. As protein: CSARAGATNTGELFF.

The chain uses TRBV20-1 and TRBJ2-4; possible D gene TRBD2, 6 bases. Trimming cost V 6 bases and J 8 bases, with 17 bases left between them. Germline-derived CDR1 and CDR2 are DFQATT and SNEGSKA (reference sequence). The CDR3 consists of 13 residues. CDR3 DNA: TGCAGTGCCGTTCGTGGGGGGTTCGACATTCAGTACTTC. This codes for CSAVRGGFDIQYF.